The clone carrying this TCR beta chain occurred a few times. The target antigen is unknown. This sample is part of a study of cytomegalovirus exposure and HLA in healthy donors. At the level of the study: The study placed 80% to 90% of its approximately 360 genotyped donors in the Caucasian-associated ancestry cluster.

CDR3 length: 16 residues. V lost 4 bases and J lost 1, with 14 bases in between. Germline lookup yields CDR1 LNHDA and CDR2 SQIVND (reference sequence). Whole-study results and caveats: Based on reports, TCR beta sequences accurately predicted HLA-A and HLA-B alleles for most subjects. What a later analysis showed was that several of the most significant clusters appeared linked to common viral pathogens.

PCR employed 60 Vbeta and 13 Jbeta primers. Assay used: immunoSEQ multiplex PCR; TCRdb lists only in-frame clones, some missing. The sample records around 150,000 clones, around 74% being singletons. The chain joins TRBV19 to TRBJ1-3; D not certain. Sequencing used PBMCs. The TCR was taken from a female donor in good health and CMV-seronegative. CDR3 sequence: CASSNIPPGSGNTIYF. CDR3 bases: TGTGCCAGTAGTAATATCCCTCCGGGATCTGGAAACACCATATATTTT. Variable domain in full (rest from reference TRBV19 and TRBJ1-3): DGGITQSPKYLFRKEGQNVTLSCEQNLNHDAMYWYRQDPGQGLRLIYYSQIVNDFQKGDIAEGYSVSREKKESFPLTVTSAQKNPTAFYLCASSNIPPGSGNTIYFGEGSWLTVV.